The 3 T cell receptor beta chains given below trace back to one sample, sequenced in a study of regulatory T cells in long-lasting Graves disease. Time point described: newly diagnosed GD, antithyroid drugs for less than 3 months. With RNA extracted from PBMCs as input, the TCR library was made. Building of the TCR beta libraries involved iRepertoire HTBI primers and Arm-PCR of CDR3 regions. TCRdb re-derived calls from the multiplex PCR reads in MiXCR, one entry per CDR3 protein. Of over 450,000 distinct CDR3 sequences detected, 9.5% to 15% appear once; the ten largest clones hold roughly 9.3%. These data also formed part of another study, on T cells in Graves' hyperthyroidism and ophthalmopathy.

Sequences were derived from peripheral blood mononuclear cells (PBMCs), sampled at new diagnosis, from a patient treated with antithyroid drugs. These receptors came from a woman aged 25 to 39 with Graves disease.

This chain joins TRBV6-1 and TRBJ1-1, with a tentative D call TRBD1 (5 bases). Germline CDR1 is MNHNS and CDR2 is SASEGT. The CDR3 loop spans 14 amino acids. V was cut by 5 bases and J by 4 bases, with 14 bases left in between. CDR3 DNA sequence: TGTGCCAGCAGTATGGGGGTTTTGTCCACTGAAGCTTTCTTT. It is translated as CASSMGVLSTEAFF.

As regards this clonotype: A much larger clone lies one base from this, so it may be a read error. The chain is built from TRBV28 and TRBJ2-5, with 8 bases lining up with TRBD1. The V and J ends lost 8 bases and 2 bases, in that order; junction bases with no gene match: 10. CDR3 length: 15 amino acids. Germline CDR1 reads MDHEN; CDR2 reads SYDVKM. In DNA, the CDR3 is TGTGCCAGCCGTAGGTGGGACAGGTCACAAGAGACCCAGTACTTC. It encodes CASRRWDRSQETQYF.

Ten or more counts support this clonotype. The rearrangement links TRBV7-2 to TRBJ2-1; 7 bases are shared with TRBD2. Germline V gene data show CDR1 as SGHTA and CDR2 as FQGNSA. The CDR3 runs 14 residues. V shed 1 base, J shed 8 bases, and the junction held 5 bases outside the gene matches. CDR3 nucleotides: TGTGCCAGCAGCTTAGGACTGACTAGCCATGAGCAGTTCTTC. It codes for CASSLGLTSHEQFF.